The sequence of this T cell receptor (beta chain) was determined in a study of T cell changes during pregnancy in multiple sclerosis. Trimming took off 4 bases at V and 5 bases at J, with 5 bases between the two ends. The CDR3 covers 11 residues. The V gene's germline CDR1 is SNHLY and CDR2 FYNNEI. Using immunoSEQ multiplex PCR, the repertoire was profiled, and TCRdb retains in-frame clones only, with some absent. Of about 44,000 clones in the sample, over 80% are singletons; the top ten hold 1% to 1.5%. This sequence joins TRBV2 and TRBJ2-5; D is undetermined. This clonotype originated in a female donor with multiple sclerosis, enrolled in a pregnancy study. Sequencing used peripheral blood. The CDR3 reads CASSGSETQYF. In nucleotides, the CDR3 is TGTGCCAGCAGTGGTTCCGAGACCCAGTACTTC.